These T cell receptor beta chains were read from a single sample in a study of T-cell memory formation after mild COVID-19. A single record per CDR3 protein comes from TCRdb applying MiXCR to the 5' RACE reads. The table has hundreds of thousands of distinct CDR3 sequences, approximately 19% seen once. The specimen was PBMCs or a T cell subset sorted from them (not recorded which). The receptors here all came from a man in his late teens or twenties who had mild COVID-19 (a few samples of this study predate the infection). Cell type and time point are not known. CDR3s include the opening cysteine and the closing phenylalanine or tryptophan. The D gene is left open where the match is weak. Expanded clones are given a class, and other clones once, few, many or no size at all.

v_call: TRBV7-9
clone_size: .
j_call: TRBJ2-7
cdr3_length: 14
d_call: .
cdr3_aa: CASSSDPNRLEQYF
cdr3_nt: TGTGCCAGCAGCTCGGACCCCAACCGACTCGAGCAGTACTTC

v_call: TRBV20-1
clone_size: .
j_call: TRBJ2-3
cdr3_length: 13
d_call: TRBD2
cdr3_aa: CSASTSGTDTQYF
cdr3_nt: TGCAGTGCTAGCACTAGCGGCACAGATACGCAGTATTTT

v_call: TRBV5-1
clone_size: .
j_call: TRBJ2-1
cdr3_length: 14
d_call: TRBD1
cdr3_aa: CASNRDRRPGEQFF
cdr3_nt: TGCGCCAGCAACCGGGACAGGAGGCCCGGGGAGCAGTTCTTC

v_call: TRBV10-1
clone_size: few
j_call: TRBJ2-1
cdr3_length: 14
d_call: TRBD1
cdr3_aa: CASSDGTVYNEQFF
cdr3_nt: TGCGCCAGCAGTGATGGGACAGTATACAATGAGCAGTTCTTC

v_call: TRBV7-9
clone_size: .
j_call: TRBJ2-1
cdr3_length: 15
d_call: .
cdr3_aa: CASSLDRGWENEQFF
cdr3_nt: TGTGCCAGCAGCTTAGATCGGGGTTGGGAGAATGAGCAGTTCTTC

v_call: TRBV4-2
clone_size: many
j_call: TRBJ2-7
cdr3_length: 22
d_call: TRBD1
cdr3_aa: CASSQARIVGTGSEGADYEQYF
cdr3_nt: TGTGCCAGCAGCCAAGCCAGAATAGTCGGGACAGGGTCTGAAGGAGCTGACTACGAGCAGTACTTC

v_call: TRBV4-3
clone_size: .
j_call: TRBJ2-2
cdr3_length: 15
d_call: TRBD1
cdr3_aa: CASSHVTGDPGELFF
cdr3_nt: TGCGCCAGCAGCCACGTGACAGGGGACCCCGGGGAGCTGTTTTTT

v_call: TRBV4-3
clone_size: few
j_call: TRBJ2-1
cdr3_length: 16
d_call: .
cdr3_aa: CASSQGGSGVKNEQFF
cdr3_nt: TGCGCCAGCAGCCAAGGCGGGTCAGGGGTGAAGAATGAGCAGTTCTTC

v_call: TRBV12-3/TRBV12-4
clone_size: .
j_call: TRBJ2-1
cdr3_length: 15
d_call: TRBD1
cdr3_aa: CASIDRGGSYNEQFF
cdr3_nt: TGTGCCAGCATAGACAGGGGGGGCTCCTACAATGAGCAGTTCTTC

v_call: TRBV6-2/TRBV6-3
clone_size: few
j_call: TRBJ1-2
cdr3_length: 12
d_call: .
cdr3_aa: CASSYGGSGYTF
cdr3_nt: TGTGCCAGCAGTTACGGAGGCTCTGGCTACACCTTC

v_call: TRBV5-1
clone_size: .
j_call: TRBJ2-3
cdr3_length: 15
d_call: .
cdr3_aa: CASSRTLTSADTQYF
cdr3_nt: TGCGCCAGCAGCCGGACCCTGACGAGCGCAGATACGCAGTATTTT

v_call: TRBV7-9
clone_size: many
j_call: TRBJ2-5
cdr3_length: 13
d_call: .
cdr3_aa: CASSAGSGETQYF
cdr3_nt: TGTGCCAGCAGCGCGGGAAGTGGAGAGACCCAGTACTTC

v_call: TRBV11-2
clone_size: few
j_call: TRBJ2-2
cdr3_length: 16
d_call: .
cdr3_aa: CASSFYPHWDTGELFF
cdr3_nt: TGTGCCAGCAGCTTCTATCCCCACTGGGACACCGGGGAGCTGTTTTTT

v_call: TRBV20-1
clone_size: .
j_call: TRBJ1-4
cdr3_length: 15
d_call: TRBD1
cdr3_aa: CSARDPTGRDEKLFF
cdr3_nt: TGCAGTGCTAGAGATCCGACAGGGAGGGATGAAAAACTGTTTTTT

v_call: TRBV5-1
clone_size: few
j_call: TRBJ1-2
cdr3_length: 13
d_call: .
cdr3_aa: CASSSGQTNTYTF
cdr3_nt: TGCGCCAGCAGCAGTGGGCAGACTAATACCTACACCTTC

v_call: TRBV4-1
clone_size: few
j_call: TRBJ1-1
cdr3_length: 16
d_call: TRBD1
cdr3_aa: CASSQVGTGMNTEAFF
cdr3_nt: TGCGCCAGCAGCCAAGTTGGGACAGGGATGAACACTGAAGCTTTCTTT

v_call: TRBV25-1
clone_size: .
j_call: TRBJ2-7
cdr3_length: 16
d_call: TRBD1
cdr3_aa: CARRRGGTDRGYEQYF
cdr3_nt: TGTGCCAGAAGGAGGGGGGGAACGGACAGGGGTTACGAGCAGTACTTC

v_call: TRBV7-6
clone_size: many
j_call: TRBJ1-5
cdr3_length: 13
d_call: .
cdr3_aa: CASSQNSNQPQHF
cdr3_nt: TGTGCCAGCAGCCAAAATAGCAATCAGCCCCAGCATTTT

v_call: TRBV12-3/TRBV12-4
clone_size: few
j_call: TRBJ2-2
cdr3_length: 18
d_call: TRBD1
cdr3_aa: CASSSTSGQGWNTGELFF
cdr3_nt: TGTGCCAGCAGTTCCACTTCGGGACAGGGATGGAACACCGGGGAGCTGTTTTTT

v_call: TRBV19
clone_size: many
j_call: TRBJ2-3
cdr3_length: 13
d_call: .
cdr3_aa: CASSIPGRDTQYF
cdr3_nt: TGTGCCAGTAGTATTCCAGGGAGAGATACGCAGTATTTT

v_call: TRBV5-1
clone_size: few
j_call: TRBJ1-1
cdr3_length: 14
d_call: .
cdr3_aa: CASSLDGYGTEAFF
cdr3_nt: TGCGCCAGCAGCTTGGATGGCTATGGCACTGAAGCTTTCTTT

v_call: TRBV4-3
clone_size: .
j_call: TRBJ2-7
cdr3_length: 14
d_call: TRBD1
cdr3_aa: CASSQTWDSYEQYF
cdr3_nt: TGCGCCAGCAGCCAAACCTGGGACAGCTACGAGCAGTACTTC

v_call: TRBV7-2
clone_size: few
j_call: TRBJ2-1
cdr3_length: 17
d_call: .
cdr3_aa: CASSLRGAAGRNNEQFF
cdr3_nt: TGTGCCAGCAGCTTAAGAGGGGCGGCTGGACGTAACAATGAGCAGTTCTTC

v_call: TRBV6-1
clone_size: .
j_call: TRBJ1-6
cdr3_length: 14
d_call: .
cdr3_aa: CASSETGSGSPLHF
cdr3_nt: TGTGCCAGCAGTGAGACAGGTTCGGGTTCACCCCTCCACTTT

v_call: TRBV12-3/TRBV12-4
clone_size: .
j_call: TRBJ1-5
cdr3_length: 13
d_call: .
cdr3_aa: CASTLSGHQPKHF
cdr3_nt: TGTGCCAGCACCCTGTCGGGGCATCAGCCCAAGCATTTT

v_call: TRBV5-1
clone_size: many
j_call: TRBJ2-3
cdr3_length: 15
d_call: .
cdr3_aa: CASSQEQTYTDTQYF
cdr3_nt: TGCGCCAGCAGCCAAGAACAGACATACACAGATACGCAGTATTTT

v_call: TRBV7-2
clone_size: .
j_call: TRBJ2-5
cdr3_length: 14
d_call: TRBD1
cdr3_aa: CASATQGASETQYF
cdr3_nt: TGTGCCAGTGCCACTCAGGGGGCGTCGGAGACCCAGTACTTC

v_call: TRBV6-5
clone_size: few
j_call: TRBJ1-1
cdr3_length: 14
d_call: .
cdr3_aa: CAAGALDRGTEAFF
cdr3_nt: TGTGCCGCGGGTGCCCTCGACAGAGGCACTGAAGCTTTCTTT

v_call: TRBV6-2/TRBV6-3
clone_size: .
j_call: TRBJ2-2
cdr3_length: 12
d_call: .
cdr3_aa: CATGAQLRELFF
cdr3_nt: TGTGCCACCGGCGCTCAGTTACGGGAGCTGTTTTTT

v_call: TRBV20-1
clone_size: few
j_call: TRBJ2-3
cdr3_length: 16
d_call: TRBD2
cdr3_aa: CSASGTSGEYTDTQYF
cdr3_nt: TGCAGTGCCTCCGGGACTAGCGGGGAGTACACAGATACGCAGTATTTT

v_call: TRBV20-1
clone_size: few
j_call: TRBJ2-2
cdr3_length: 15
d_call: TRBD2
cdr3_aa: CSARSGGASGGELFF
cdr3_nt: TGCAGTGCCCGTAGCGGGGGGGCTTCGGGCGGGGAGCTGTTTTTT

v_call: TRBV27
clone_size: few
j_call: TRBJ2-2
cdr3_length: 15
d_call: .
cdr3_aa: CASSFQSEGTGELFF
cdr3_nt: TGTGCCAGCAGTTTTCAATCGGAGGGGACCGGGGAGCTGTTTTTT

v_call: TRBV7-9
clone_size: .
j_call: TRBJ2-2
cdr3_length: 16
d_call: TRBD1
cdr3_aa: CASSLGGQGITGELFF
cdr3_nt: TGTGCCAGCAGCTTAGGAGGACAGGGGATCACCGGGGAGCTGTTTTTT

v_call: TRBV6-5
clone_size: few
j_call: TRBJ2-7
cdr3_length: 14
d_call: .
cdr3_aa: CASSLVRGPYEQYF
cdr3_nt: TGTGCCAGCAGTTTAGTCAGGGGACCGTACGAGCAGTACTTC

v_call: TRBV7-2
clone_size: .
j_call: TRBJ2-1
cdr3_length: 16
d_call: .
cdr3_aa: CASSLAGRVSYNEQFF
cdr3_nt: TGTGCCAGCAGCTTAGCGGGGCGGGTTTCCTACAATGAGCAGTTCTTC

v_call: TRBV7-9
clone_size: few
j_call: TRBJ1-2
cdr3_length: 15
d_call: .
cdr3_aa: CASSLDLRDNYGYTF
cdr3_nt: TGTGCCAGCAGTCTCGACCTGCGAGATAACTATGGCTACACCTTC

v_call: TRBV5-5
clone_size: few
j_call: TRBJ2-7
cdr3_length: 13
d_call: .
cdr3_aa: CASSLSGTHEQYF
cdr3_nt: TGTGCCAGCAGCTTGTCAGGGACCCACGAGCAGTACTTC

v_call: TRBV24-1
clone_size: .
j_call: TRBJ2-5
cdr3_length: 12
d_call: .
cdr3_aa: CATSDLVETQYF
cdr3_nt: TGTGCCACCAGTGATTTGGTGGAGACCCAGTACTTC

v_call: TRBV7-9
clone_size: .
j_call: TRBJ1-5
cdr3_length: 15
d_call: .
cdr3_aa: CASSPPGGPNQPQHF
cdr3_nt: TGTGCCAGCAGCCCGCCCGGGGGGCCCAATCAGCCCCAGCATTTT

v_call: TRBV7-3
clone_size: .
j_call: TRBJ2-3
cdr3_length: 14
d_call: TRBD2
cdr3_aa: CASSTGTSGDTQYF
cdr3_nt: TGTGCCAGCAGCACGGGGACTAGCGGAGATACGCAGTATTTT

v_call: TRBV19
clone_size: .
j_call: TRBJ1-1
cdr3_length: 14
d_call: .
cdr3_aa: CASSIDRRTTEAFF
cdr3_nt: TGTGCCAGTAGTATAGATCGGAGGACAACTGAAGCTTTCTTT